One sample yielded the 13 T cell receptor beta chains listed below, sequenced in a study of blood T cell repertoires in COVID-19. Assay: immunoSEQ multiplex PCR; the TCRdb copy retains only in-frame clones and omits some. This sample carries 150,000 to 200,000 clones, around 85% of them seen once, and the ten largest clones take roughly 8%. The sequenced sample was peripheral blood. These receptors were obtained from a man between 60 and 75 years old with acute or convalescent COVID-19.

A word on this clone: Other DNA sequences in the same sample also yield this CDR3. The chain's CDR3 is CASSPPGLSTDTQYF. In nucleotides, the CDR3 is TGTGCCAGCTCACCACCGGGACTGAGCACAGATACGCAGTATTTT. The J gene is TRBJ2-3, the V gene TRBV18, with D perhaps TRBD2 (6 bases). Germline V lookup: CDR1 KGHSH, CDR2 LQKENI. CDR3 size: 15 residues. The germline V and J ends were trimmed by 0 bases and 0 bases, with 7 bases remaining between them.

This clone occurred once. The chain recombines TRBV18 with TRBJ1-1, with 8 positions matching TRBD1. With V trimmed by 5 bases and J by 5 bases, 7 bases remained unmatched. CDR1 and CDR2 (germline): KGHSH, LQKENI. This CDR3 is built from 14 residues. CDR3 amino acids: CASSGYRGNTEAFF. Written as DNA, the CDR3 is TGTGCCAGCTCAGGTTACAGGGGGAATACTGAAGCTTTCTTT.

The CDR3 nucleotides read TGTGCCAGTAGTGTGGGACTAGAGTCTGAGCAGTTCTTC. Residues: CASSVGLESEQFF. The rearrangement links TRBV19 to TRBJ2-1, with TRBD2 matching 8 bases. This CDR3 region has 13 residues. Per the germline V gene, CDR1 is LNHDA and CDR2 is SQIVND (reference sequence). With 5 bases clipped from V and 9 bases from J, the junction kept 6 bases outside the gene matches.

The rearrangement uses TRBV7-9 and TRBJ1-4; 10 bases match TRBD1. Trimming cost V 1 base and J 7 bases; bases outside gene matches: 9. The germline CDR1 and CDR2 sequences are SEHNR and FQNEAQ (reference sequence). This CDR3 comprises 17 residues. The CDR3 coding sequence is TGTGCCAGCAGCTTAGGTGGGACAGGGGCACTATTTGAAAAACTGTTTTTT. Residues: CASSLGGTGALFEKLFF.

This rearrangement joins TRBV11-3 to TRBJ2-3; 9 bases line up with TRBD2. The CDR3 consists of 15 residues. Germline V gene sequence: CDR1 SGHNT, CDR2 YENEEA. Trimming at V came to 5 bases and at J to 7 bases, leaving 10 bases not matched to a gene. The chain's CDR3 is CASSPRSGRGNTQYF. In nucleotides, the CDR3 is TGTGCCAGCAGCCCGCGTAGCGGGAGAGGTAATACGCAGTATTTT.

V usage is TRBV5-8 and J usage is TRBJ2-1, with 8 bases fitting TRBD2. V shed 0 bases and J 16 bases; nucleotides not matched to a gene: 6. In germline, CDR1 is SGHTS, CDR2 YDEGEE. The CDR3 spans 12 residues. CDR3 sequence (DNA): TGTGCCAGCAGCTTGGAATGGCGGGAGGCCTTCTTC. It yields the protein CASSLEWREAFF.

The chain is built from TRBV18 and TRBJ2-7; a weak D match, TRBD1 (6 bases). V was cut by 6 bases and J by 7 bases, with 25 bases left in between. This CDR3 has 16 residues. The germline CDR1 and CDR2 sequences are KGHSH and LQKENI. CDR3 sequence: CASSLLNLAGRGEQYF. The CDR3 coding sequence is TGTGCCAGCTCTCTTCTAAATCTAGCAGGCAGGGGAGAGCAGTACTTC.

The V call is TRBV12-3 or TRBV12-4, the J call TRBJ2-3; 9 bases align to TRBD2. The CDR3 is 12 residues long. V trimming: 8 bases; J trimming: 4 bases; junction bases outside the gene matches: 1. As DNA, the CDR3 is TGTGCCAGCCGGACTAGCGCAGATACGCAGTATTTT. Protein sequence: CASRTSADTQYF.

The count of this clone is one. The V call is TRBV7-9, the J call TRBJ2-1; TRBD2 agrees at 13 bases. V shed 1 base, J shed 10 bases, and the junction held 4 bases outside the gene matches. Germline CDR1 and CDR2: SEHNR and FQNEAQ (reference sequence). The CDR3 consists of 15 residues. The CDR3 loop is CASSLGTSGSGEQFF. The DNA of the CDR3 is TGTGCCAGCAGCTTAGGGACTAGCGGGAGCGGAGAGCAGTTCTTC.

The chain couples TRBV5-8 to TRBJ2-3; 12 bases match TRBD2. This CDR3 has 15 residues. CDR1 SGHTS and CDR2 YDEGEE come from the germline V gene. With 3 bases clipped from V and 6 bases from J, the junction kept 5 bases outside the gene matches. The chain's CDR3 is CASSSRLAGVDTQYF. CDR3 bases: TGTGCCAGCAGCTCTAGACTAGCGGGAGTGGATACGCAGTATTTT. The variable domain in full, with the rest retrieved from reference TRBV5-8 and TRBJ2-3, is EAGVTQSPTHLIKTRGQQATLRCSPISGHTSVYWYQQALGLGLQFLLWYDEGEERNRGNFPPRFSGRQFPNYSSELNVNALELEDSALYLCASSSRLAGVDTQYFGPGTRLTVL.

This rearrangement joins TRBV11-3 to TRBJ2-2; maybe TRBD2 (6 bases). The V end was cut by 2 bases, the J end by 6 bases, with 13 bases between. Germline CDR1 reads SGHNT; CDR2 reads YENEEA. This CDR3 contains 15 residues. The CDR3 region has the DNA TGTGCCAGCAGCTTACCGGGAGAGAGGGCCGGGGAGCTGTTTTTT. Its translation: CASSLPGERAGELFF.

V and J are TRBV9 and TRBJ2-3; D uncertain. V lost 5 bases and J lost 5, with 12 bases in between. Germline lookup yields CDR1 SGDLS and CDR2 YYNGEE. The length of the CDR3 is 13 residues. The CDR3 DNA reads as TGTGCCAGCAGTAATCTAAATGAAGATACGCAGTATTTT. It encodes CASSNLNEDTQYF.

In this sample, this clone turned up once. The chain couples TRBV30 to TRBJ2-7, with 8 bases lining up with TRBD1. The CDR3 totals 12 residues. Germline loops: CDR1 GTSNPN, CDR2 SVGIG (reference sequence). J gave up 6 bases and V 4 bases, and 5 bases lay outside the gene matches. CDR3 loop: CAWKSGGGEQYF. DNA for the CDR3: TGTGCCTGGAAGTCAGGGGGCGGCGAGCAGTACTTC.